This entry concerns a single T cell receptor beta chain. Its target is not known. These data originate in a study of CD8 T cells in Susac syndrome. Study-wide results and limits: The Susac syndrome CD4+ T cell repertoires displayed no clonal expansion.

TCR beta from blood CD8+ and CD4+ T cells was sequenced. In contrast to the negatively isolated CD8+ and CD4+ T cells, TEMRA cells were FACS-enriched. After extraction with the RNeasy kit, about 0.5 to 1 ug of the RNA was reverse transcribed using random hexamers. Each CDR3 protein gets one entry after TCRdb re-called the immunoSEQ multiplex PCR reads with MiXCR. The sample carries about 150,000 distinct CDR3 sequences, roughly 96% recorded once. The TCR comes from a human donor with Susac syndrome. Sequenced: CD4+ T cells from PBMCs.

CDR3 coding DNA: TGTGCCAGCAGCCGTGGACTAGTAATCGGAACCGGGGAGCTGTTTTTT. This translates into CASSRGLVIGTGELFF. The chain has TRBV7-2 and TRBJ2-2, with TRBD2 identical over 7 bases. V was clipped by 5 bases and J by 5 bases; unmatched bases: 11. The length of the CDR3 is 16 residues. In germline, CDR1 is SGHTA, CDR2 FQGNSA.